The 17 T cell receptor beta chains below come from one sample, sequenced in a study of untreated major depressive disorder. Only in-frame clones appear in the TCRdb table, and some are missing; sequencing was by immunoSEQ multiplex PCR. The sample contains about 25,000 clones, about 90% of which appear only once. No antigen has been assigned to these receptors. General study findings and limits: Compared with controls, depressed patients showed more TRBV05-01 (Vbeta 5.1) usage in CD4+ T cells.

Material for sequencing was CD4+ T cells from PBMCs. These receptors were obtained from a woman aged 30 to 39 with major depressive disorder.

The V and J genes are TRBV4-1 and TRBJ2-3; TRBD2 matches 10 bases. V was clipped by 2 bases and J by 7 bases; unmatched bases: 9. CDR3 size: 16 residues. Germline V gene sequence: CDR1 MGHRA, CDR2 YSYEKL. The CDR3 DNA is TGCGCCAGCAGCCAAACAAGCGGGAGGGATTCACATACGCAGTATTTT. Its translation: CASSQTSGRDSHTQYF.

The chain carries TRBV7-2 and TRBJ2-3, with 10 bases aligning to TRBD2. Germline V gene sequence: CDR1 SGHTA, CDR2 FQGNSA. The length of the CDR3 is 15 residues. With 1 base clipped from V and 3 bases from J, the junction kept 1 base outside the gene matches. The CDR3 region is CASSLGGLATDTQYF. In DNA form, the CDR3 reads TGTGCCAGCAGCTTAGGGGGACTAGCGACAGATACGCAGTATTTT.

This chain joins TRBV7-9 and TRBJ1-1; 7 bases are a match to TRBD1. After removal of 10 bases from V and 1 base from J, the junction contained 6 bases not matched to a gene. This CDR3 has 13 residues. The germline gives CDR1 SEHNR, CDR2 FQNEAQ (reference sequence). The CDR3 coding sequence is TGTGCCATCCTAAACAGGGGGAACACTGAAGCTTTCTTT. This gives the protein CAILNRGNTEAFF.

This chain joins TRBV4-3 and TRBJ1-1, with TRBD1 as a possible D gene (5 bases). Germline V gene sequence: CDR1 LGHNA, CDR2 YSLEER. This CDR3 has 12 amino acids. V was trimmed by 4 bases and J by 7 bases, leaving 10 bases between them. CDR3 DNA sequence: TGCGCCAGCAGCCGGGGGGGTGGTGAAGCTTTCTTT. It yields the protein CASSRGGGEAFF.

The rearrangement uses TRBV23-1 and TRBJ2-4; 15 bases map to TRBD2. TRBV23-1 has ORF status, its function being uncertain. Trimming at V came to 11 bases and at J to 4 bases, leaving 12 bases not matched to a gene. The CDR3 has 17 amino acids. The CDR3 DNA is TGCGCCCCCAAGGGGGGACTAGCGGGAGGAACTAAAAACATTCAGTACTTC. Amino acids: CAPKGGLAGGTKNIQYF.

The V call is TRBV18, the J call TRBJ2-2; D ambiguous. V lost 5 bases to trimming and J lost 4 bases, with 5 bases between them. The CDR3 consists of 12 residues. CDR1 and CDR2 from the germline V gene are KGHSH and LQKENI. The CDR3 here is CASSSSTGELFF. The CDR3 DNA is TGTGCCAGCTCATCAAGCACCGGGGAGCTGTTTTTT.

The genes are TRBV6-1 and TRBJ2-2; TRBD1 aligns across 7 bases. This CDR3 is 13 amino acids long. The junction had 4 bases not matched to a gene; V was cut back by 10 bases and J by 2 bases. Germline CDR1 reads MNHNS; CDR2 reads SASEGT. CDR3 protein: CATRQGNTGELFF. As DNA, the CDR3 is TGTGCCACCCGACAGGGCAACACCGGGGAGCTGTTTTTT.

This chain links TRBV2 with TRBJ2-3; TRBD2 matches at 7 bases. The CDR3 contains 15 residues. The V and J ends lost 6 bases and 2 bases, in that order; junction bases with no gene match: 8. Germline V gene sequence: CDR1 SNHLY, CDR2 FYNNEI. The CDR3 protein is CASSPPSGSTDTQYF. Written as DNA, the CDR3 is TGTGCCAGCAGCCCCCCTAGCGGTTCCACAGATACGCAGTATTTT.

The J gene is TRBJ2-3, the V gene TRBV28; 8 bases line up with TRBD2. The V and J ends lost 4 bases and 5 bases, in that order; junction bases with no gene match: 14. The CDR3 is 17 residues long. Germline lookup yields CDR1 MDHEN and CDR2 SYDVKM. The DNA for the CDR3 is TGTGCCAGCAGTTCCCTTGGGACTGCGGGAGGAATAGATACGCAGTATTTT. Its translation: CASSSLGTAGGIDTQYF.

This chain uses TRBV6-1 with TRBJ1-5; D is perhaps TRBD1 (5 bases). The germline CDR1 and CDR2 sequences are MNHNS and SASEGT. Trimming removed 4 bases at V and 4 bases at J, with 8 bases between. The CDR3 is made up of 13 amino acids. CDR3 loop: CASSAQVNQPQHF. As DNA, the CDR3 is TGTGCCAGCAGTGCACAGGTAAATCAGCCCCAGCATTTT.

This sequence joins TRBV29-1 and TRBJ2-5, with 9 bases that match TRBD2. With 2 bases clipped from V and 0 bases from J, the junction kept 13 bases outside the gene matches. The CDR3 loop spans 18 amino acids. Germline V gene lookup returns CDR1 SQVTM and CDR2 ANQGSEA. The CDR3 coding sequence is TGCAGCGTTGAAAACCCCGGGGATAGCGGGGGTAACCAAGAGACCCAGTACTTC. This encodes CSVENPGDSGGNQETQYF. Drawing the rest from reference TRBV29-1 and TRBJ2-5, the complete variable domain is SAVISQKPSRDICQRGTSLTIQCQVDSQVTMMFWYRQQPGQSLTLIATANQGSEATYESGFVIDKFPISRPNLTFSTLTVSNMSPEDSSIYLCSVENPGDSGGNQETQYFGPGTRLLVL.

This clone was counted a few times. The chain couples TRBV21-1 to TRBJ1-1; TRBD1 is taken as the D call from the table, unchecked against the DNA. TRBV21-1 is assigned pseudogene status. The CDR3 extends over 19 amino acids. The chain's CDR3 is CASRITAMAGGGLYTEAFF. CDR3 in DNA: TGTGCCAGCAGAATAACAGCCATGGCAGGGGGCGGGTTGTACACTGAAGCTTTCTTT.

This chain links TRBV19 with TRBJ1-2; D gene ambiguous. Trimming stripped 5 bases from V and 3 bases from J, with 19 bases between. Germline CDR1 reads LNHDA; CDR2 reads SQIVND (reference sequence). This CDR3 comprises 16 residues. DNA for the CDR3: TGTGCCAGTAGTCCCCAACGCGCAGGACCCTACTATGGCTACACCTTC. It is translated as CASSPQRAGPYYGYTF.

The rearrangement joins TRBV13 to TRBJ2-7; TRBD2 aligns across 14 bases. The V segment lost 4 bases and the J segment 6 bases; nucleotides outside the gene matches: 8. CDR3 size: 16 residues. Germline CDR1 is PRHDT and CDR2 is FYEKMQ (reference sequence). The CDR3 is CASSSQGLAGAGEQYF. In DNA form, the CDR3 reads TGTGCCAGCAGCTCACAGGGACTAGCGGGGGCTGGCGAGCAGTACTTC.

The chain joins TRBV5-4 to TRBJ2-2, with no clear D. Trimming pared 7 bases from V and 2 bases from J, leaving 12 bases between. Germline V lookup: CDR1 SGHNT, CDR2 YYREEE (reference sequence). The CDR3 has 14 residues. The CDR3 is CASSAQINTGELFF. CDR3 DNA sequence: TGTGCCAGCTCGGCCCAGATTAACACCGGGGAGCTGTTTTTT.

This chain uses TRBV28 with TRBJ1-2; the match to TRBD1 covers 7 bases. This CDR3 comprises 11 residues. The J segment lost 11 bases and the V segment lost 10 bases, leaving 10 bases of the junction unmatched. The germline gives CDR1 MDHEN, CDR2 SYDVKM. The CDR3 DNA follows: TGTGCCACCGGGACAGCTACGGGTTACACCTTC. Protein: CATGTATGYTF.

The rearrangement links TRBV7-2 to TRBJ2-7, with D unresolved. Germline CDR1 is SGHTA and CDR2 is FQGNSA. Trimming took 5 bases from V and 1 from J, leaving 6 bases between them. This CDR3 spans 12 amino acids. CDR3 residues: CASSHGSYEQYF. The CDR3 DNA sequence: TGTGCCAGCAGCCACGGGTCCTACGAGCAGTACTTC.